These T cell receptor beta chains were read from a single sample in a study of cytomegalovirus exposure and HLA in healthy donors. TCRdb keeps only in-frame clones here, not all; method: immunoSEQ multiplex PCR. The profile covers fewer than 150,000 clones, with 80% to 85% appearing a single time and less than 1.5% taken by the ten largest. Sequencing used PBMCs. All receptors derive from a female donor in good health and CMV-seronegative. Each CDR3 is given with its conserved first and last residue. The D gene is left open where the match is weak. A row's size may be missing; if present it is once, few, many or a size class.

clone_size: .; d_call: .; v_call: TRBV6-6; j_call: TRBJ1-2; cdr3_aa: CASSLGQPNYGYTF; cdr3_nt: TGTGCCAGCAGCCTCGGACAGCCTAACTATGGCTACACCTTC
clone_size: .; d_call: TRBD1; v_call: TRBV30; j_call: TRBJ2-1; cdr3_aa: CARHGTGGGNEQFF; cdr3_nt: TGTGCCCGGCATGGGACAGGGGGCGGGAATGAGCAGTTCTTC
clone_size: once; d_call: .; v_call: TRBV30; j_call: TRBJ1-1; cdr3_aa: CAWDRKGMNTEAFF; cdr3_nt: TGTGCCTGGGACAGGAAGGGCATGAACACTGAAGCTTTCTTT
clone_size: .; d_call: .; v_call: TRBV28; j_call: TRBJ2-7; cdr3_aa: CASSLFQGSPYEQYF; cdr3_nt: TGTGCCAGCAGTTTATTCCAGGGATCCCCCTACGAGCAGTACTTC
clone_size: .; d_call: TRBD1; v_call: TRBV27; j_call: TRBJ1-2; cdr3_aa: CASRGDRVGGYTF; cdr3_nt: TGTGCCAGCAGGGGTGACAGGGTAGGCGGCTACACCTTC
clone_size: .; d_call: .; v_call: TRBV7-2; j_call: TRBJ2-1; cdr3_aa: CASSRGVYNEQFF; cdr3_nt: TGTGCCAGCAGCCGCGGGGTCTACAATGAGCAGTTCTTC
clone_size: .; d_call: TRBD1; v_call: TRBV5-1; j_call: TRBJ1-2; cdr3_aa: CASSLGQGDYGYTF; cdr3_nt: TGCGCCAGCAGCTTGGGACAGGGGGACTATGGCTACACCTTC
clone_size: few; d_call: TRBD2; v_call: TRBV6-5; j_call: TRBJ2-7; cdr3_aa: CASSYSREGEQYF; cdr3_nt: TGTGCCAGCAGTTACTCCCGGGAGGGGGAGCAGTACTTC
clone_size: .; d_call: TRBD2; v_call: TRBV19; j_call: TRBJ2-3; cdr3_aa: CATSDRAGGDTQYF; cdr3_nt: TGTGCCACCTCTGATCGGGCGGGAGGAGATACGCAGTATTTT
clone_size: .; d_call: .; v_call: TRBV15; j_call: TRBJ1-5; cdr3_aa: CATSREWGGNQPQHF; cdr3_nt: TGTGCCACCAGCAGAGAGTGGGGGGGCAATCAGCCCCAGCATTTT
clone_size: few; d_call: .; v_call: TRBV13; j_call: TRBJ2-7; cdr3_aa: CASSLLSRSYEQYF; cdr3_nt: TGTGCCAGCAGCTTATTATCTAGATCCTACGAGCAGTACTTC
clone_size: .; d_call: TRBD2; v_call: TRBV4-2; j_call: TRBJ2-2; cdr3_aa: CASSQEAGWGTGELFF; cdr3_nt: TGTGCCAGCAGCCAGGAAGCGGGATGGGGCACCGGGGAGCTGTTTTTT
clone_size: .; d_call: TRBD1; v_call: TRBV2; j_call: TRBJ2-6; cdr3_aa: CASSDWTGATLGANVLTF; cdr3_nt: TGTGCCAGCAGCGACTGGACAGGGGCAACCTTGGGGGCCAACGTCCTGACTTTC
clone_size: .; d_call: .; v_call: TRBV28; j_call: TRBJ2-7; cdr3_aa: CASSLATNYEQYF; cdr3_nt: TGTGCCAGCAGTTTAGCGACAAACTACGAGCAGTACTTC
clone_size: .; d_call: .; v_call: TRBV5-1; j_call: TRBJ1-1; cdr3_aa: CASSLGPFRGGDTEAFF; cdr3_nt: TGCGCCAGCAGCTTGGGTCCCTTTCGGGGGGGGGACACTGAAGCTTTCTTT
clone_size: few; d_call: TRBD2; v_call: TRBV30; j_call: TRBJ2-1; cdr3_aa: CAWSGLVNEQFF; cdr3_nt: TGTGCCTGGTCCGGACTAGTCAATGAGCAGTTCTTC
clone_size: once; d_call: TRBD1; v_call: TRBV2; j_call: TRBJ1-5; cdr3_aa: CASTPGQSSNQPQHF; cdr3_nt: TGTGCCAGCACACCGGGACAGAGTAGCAATCAGCCCCAGCATTTT
clone_size: few; d_call: TRBD1; v_call: TRBV5-1; j_call: TRBJ1-1; cdr3_aa: CASSRQGSNTEAFF; cdr3_nt: TGCGCCAGCAGTCGACAGGGGTCGAACACTGAAGCTTTCTTT
clone_size: .; d_call: TRBD1; v_call: TRBV18; j_call: TRBJ1-5; cdr3_aa: CASSRGQGGSNQPQHF; cdr3_nt: TGTGCCAGCTCACGGGGACAGGGGGGTAGCAATCAGCCCCAGCATTTT
clone_size: few; d_call: .; v_call: TRBV6-1; j_call: TRBJ1-5; cdr3_aa: CASRWGRGNQPQHF; cdr3_nt: TGTGCCAGCAGATGGGGGAGGGGGAATCAGCCCCAGCATTTT
clone_size: once; d_call: .; v_call: TRBV19; j_call: TRBJ1-3; cdr3_aa: CASIGRSVSGNTIYF; cdr3_nt: TGTGCCAGTATCGGCAGGTCTGTCTCTGGAAACACCATATATTTT
clone_size: .; d_call: .; v_call: TRBV19; j_call: TRBJ2-7; cdr3_aa: CASSDGSAYEQYF; cdr3_nt: TGTGCCAGTAGTGACGGGTCCGCCTACGAGCAGTACTTC
clone_size: .; d_call: .; v_call: TRBV6-5; j_call: TRBJ2-1; cdr3_aa: CASSYSATRLSPEQFF; cdr3_nt: TGTGCCAGCAGTTACTCCGCAACGAGATTAAGTCCAGAGCAGTTCTTC
clone_size: .; d_call: TRBD2; v_call: TRBV4-1; j_call: TRBJ2-7; cdr3_aa: CASSQGGLAGGYEQYF; cdr3_nt: TGCGCCAGCAGCCAAGGGGGACTAGCGGGAGGATACGAGCAGTACTTC
clone_size: .; d_call: .; v_call: TRBV9; j_call: TRBJ2-5; cdr3_aa: CASNLGGGKETQYF; cdr3_nt: TGTGCCAGCAACCTTGGAGGTGGAAAAGAGACCCAGTACTTC
clone_size: .; d_call: .; v_call: TRBV30; j_call: TRBJ2-7; cdr3_aa: CAWSGAYEQYF; cdr3_nt: TGTGCCTGGAGTGGAGCTTACGAGCAGTACTTC
clone_size: .; d_call: TRBD1; v_call: TRBV4-1; j_call: TRBJ2-7; cdr3_aa: CASSQYPGTENYEQYF; cdr3_nt: TGCGCCAGCAGCCAATACCCCGGGACAGAGAACTACGAGCAGTACTTC
clone_size: few; d_call: .; v_call: TRBV4-2; j_call: TRBJ2-3; cdr3_aa: CASSQGLATDTQYF; cdr3_nt: TGTGCCAGCAGCCAAGGTCTAGCCACAGATACGCAGTATTTT
clone_size: .; d_call: .; v_call: TRBV5-1; j_call: TRBJ1-5; cdr3_aa: CASSLMPEGMGNQPQHF; cdr3_nt: TGCGCCAGCAGCTTAATGCCGGAGGGTATGGGCAATCAGCCCCAGCATTTT
clone_size: .; d_call: .; v_call: TRBV27; j_call: TRBJ2-2; cdr3_aa: CASSLSGGNTGELFF; cdr3_nt: TGTGCCAGCAGTTTATCAGGCGGAAACACCGGGGAGCTGTTTTTT